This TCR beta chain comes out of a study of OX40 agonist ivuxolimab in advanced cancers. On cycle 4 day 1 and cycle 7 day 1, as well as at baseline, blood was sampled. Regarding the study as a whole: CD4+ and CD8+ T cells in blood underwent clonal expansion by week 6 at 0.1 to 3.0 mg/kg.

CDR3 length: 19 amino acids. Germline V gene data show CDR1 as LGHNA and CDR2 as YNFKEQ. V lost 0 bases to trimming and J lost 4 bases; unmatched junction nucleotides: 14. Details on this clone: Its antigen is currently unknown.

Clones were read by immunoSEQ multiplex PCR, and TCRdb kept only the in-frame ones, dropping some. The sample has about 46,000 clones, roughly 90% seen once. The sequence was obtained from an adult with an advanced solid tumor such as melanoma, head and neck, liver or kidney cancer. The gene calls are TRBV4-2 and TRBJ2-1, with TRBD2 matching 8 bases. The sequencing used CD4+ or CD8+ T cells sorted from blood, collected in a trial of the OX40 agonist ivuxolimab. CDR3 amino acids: CASSQDRVFRGLGYNEQFF. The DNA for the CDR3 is TGTGCCAGCAGCCAAGATCGTGTATTTCGGGGACTAGGTTACAATGAGCAGTTCTTC.